This T cell receptor (beta chain) was recovered during a study of control samples from healthy donors and cancer patients. V was shortened by 5 bases and J by 0 bases, with 8 bases between the two germline ends. The V gene's germline CDR1 is SGHVS and CDR2 FQNEAQ. This CDR3 comprises 15 residues. The method was immunoSEQ multiplex PCR; TCRdb's version includes in-frame clones alone and lacks a portion of them. This table holds 100,000 or so clones, around four fifths found once. The receptor was derived from a woman in her forties or fifties in good health. The chain couples TRBV7-8 to TRBJ2-6, with D unresolved. Specimen: blood. The CDR3 bases are TGTGCCAGCAGCCGACAAATCTCTGGGGCCAACGTCCTGACTTTC. This encodes CASSRQISGANVLTF.